Listed here are 26 T cell receptor beta chains from one sample, sequenced in a study of shared clonotypes between healthy human individuals. Assay: immunoSEQ multiplex PCR; the TCRdb copy retains only in-frame clones and omits some. This sample has nearly 1,000,000 clones, with over 75% found just once. Sequences were obtained from memory CD4+ T cells sorted from blood. Described subset: CD45RA-negative fraction. These receptors originate from a man younger than 30 in good health.

The chain recombines TRBV29-1 with TRBJ2-2, with 9 bases lining up with TRBD1. Germline V lookup: CDR1 SQVTM, CDR2 ANQGSEA. The CDR3 covers 13 residues. Trimming took 6 bases from V and 5 from J; bases not matched to a gene: 4. CDR3 nucleotide sequence: TGCAGCGTGGGACAGGGTTGGACCGGGGAGCTGTTTTTT. It specifies CSVGQGWTGELFF.

This clone turned up a few times. The chain links TRBV7-3 to TRBJ2-1; D remains ambiguous. Germline V gives CDR1 SGHTA, CDR2 FQGTGA. The CDR3 contains 13 residues. V lost 2 bases, J lost 2 bases, and 4 bases lay in between. The CDR3 is CASSLYPYNEQFF. In DNA, the CDR3 is TGTGCCAGCAGCTTATACCCCTACAATGAGCAGTTCTTC. The full variable domain, completed using reference TRBV7-3 and TRBJ2-1, is GAGVSQTPSNKVTEKGKYVELRCDPISGHTALYWYRQSLGQGPEFLIYFQGTGAADDSGLPNDRFFAVRPEGSVSTLKIQRTERGDSAVYLCASSLYPYNEQFFGPGTRLTVL.

The chain is built from TRBV30 and TRBJ1-2; D is undetermined. This CDR3 region has 13 residues. Germline V CDR1 and CDR2: GTSNPN, SVGIG (reference sequence). Trimming left V 2 bases short and J 8 bases short, with 15 bases between. CDR3 loop: CAWSPRTTGGYTF. The CDR3 nucleotides are TGTGCCTGGAGTCCCAGGACCACTGGCGGCTACACCTTC.

The chain is built from TRBV4-1 and TRBJ2-7; D unresolved. The CDR3 is made up of 13 amino acids. Per germline, CDR1 MGHRA and CDR2 YSYEKL. Trimming took 4 bases from V and 6 from J, leaving 13 bases between them. The CDR3 DNA reads as TGCGCCAGCAGCCCAACCCTTTGGCCCGAGCAGTACTTC. It is translated as CASSPTLWPEQYF.

This clone was detected once. The chain uses TRBV7-2 and TRBJ1-2; no clear D gene. The CDR3 is 14 amino acids. The V end was cut by 2 bases, the J end by 4 bases, with 11 bases between. Germline V gene lookup returns CDR1 SGHTA and CDR2 FQGNSA. Written as DNA, the CDR3 is TGTGCCAGCAGCTTATTGGTAGAGGCCTATGGCTACACCTTC. As protein: CASSLLVEAYGYTF.

J is TRBJ2-7 and V is TRBV5-1; 9 nucleotides match TRBD1. From germline, CDR1 is SGHRS and CDR2 YFSETQ. V gave up 4 bases and J gave up 3 bases; unmatched junction bases: 11. There are 16 residues in the CDR3. CDR3 residues: CASSPLGGTGFYEQYF. The CDR3 DNA reads TGCGCCAGCAGCCCGCTGGGAGGGACAGGGTTCTACGAGCAGTACTTC.

The chain combines TRBV10-1 with TRBJ2-3, with 9 bases matching TRBD2. This CDR3 has 15 amino acids. Per the germline V gene, CDR1 is WNHNN and CDR2 is SYGVQD (reference sequence). J was trimmed by 3 bases and V by 6 bases; bases with no gene match: 7. The CDR3 loop is CASRAGTSLTDTQYF. Here the CDR3 DNA reads TGCGCCAGCAGAGCCGGGACTAGCTTGACAGATACGCAGTATTTT.

V usage is TRBV4-1 and J usage is TRBJ1-2; D might be TRBD1 (6 bases). The V gene lost 2 bases and the J gene lost 2 bases, with 12 bases spanning the gap. CDR1 and CDR2 from the germline V gene are MGHRA and YSYEKL. The CDR3 contains 15 residues. This chain's CDR3 is CASSQPDSANYGYTF. CDR3 sequence (DNA): TGCGCCAGCAGCCAACCGGACAGCGCAAACTATGGCTACACCTTC.

V usage is TRBV9 and J usage is TRBJ2-7, with 8 bases that match TRBD1. Germline V CDR1 and CDR2: SGDLS, YYNGEE. The CDR3 has 14 amino acids. Germline trimming cut 4 bases from V and 2 bases from J; bases unmatched to any gene: 5. The CDR3 region has the DNA TGTGCCAGCAGCCGATTACAGGGGGCCTACGAGCAGTACTTC. Protein sequence: CASSRLQGAYEQYF.

The V call is TRBV29-1, the J call TRBJ1-2, with 11 bases identical to TRBD1. Looked up from germline, CDR1 is SQVTM and CDR2 is ANQGSEA. This CDR3 has 14 residues. J gave up 6 bases and V 5 bases, and 8 bases lay outside the gene matches. CDR3: CSVWTGGGRDGYTF. The CDR3, as DNA: TGCAGCGTTTGGACAGGGGGCGGAAGAGATGGCTACACCTTC. The full variable domain, completed using reference TRBV29-1 and TRBJ1-2, is SAVISQKPSRDICQRGTSLTIQCQVDSQVTMMFWYRQQPGQSLTLIATANQGSEATYESGFVIDKFPISRPNLTFSTLTVSNMSPEDSSIYLCSVWTGGGRDGYTFGSGTRLTVV.

The rearrangement links TRBV27 to TRBJ2-3; weak D call: TRBD2 (6 bases). Germline-derived CDR1 and CDR2 are MNHEY and SMNVEV (reference sequence). The germline V and J ends were trimmed by 2 bases and 4 bases, with 7 bases remaining between them. There are 13 residues in the CDR3. CDR3 nucleotides: TGTGCCAGCAGTTTAAGGGAGGCAGATACGCAGTATTTT. This sequence encodes CASSLREADTQYF.

The V call is TRBV7-6, the J call TRBJ2-1, with 8 nucleotides matching TRBD2. This CDR3 spans 15 amino acids. Germline CDR1 is SGHVS and CDR2 is FNYEAQ. V lost 3 bases and J lost 8; bases outside the gene matches: 9. The CDR3 spells CASSFKSGGPDEQFF. CDR3 DNA sequence: TGTGCCAGCAGCTTTAAAAGCGGGGGTCCGGATGAGCAGTTCTTC. Drawing the rest from reference TRBV7-6 and TRBJ2-1, the complete variable domain is GAGVSQSPRYKVTKRGQDVALRCDPISGHVSLYWYRQALGQGPEFLTYFNYEAQQDKSGLPNDRFSAERPEGSISTLTIQRTEQRDSAMYRCASSFKSGGPDEQFFGPGTRLTVL.

The chain uses TRBV5-1 and TRBJ2-5; 11 nucleotides match TRBD2. This CDR3 has 14 amino acids. V gave up 5 bases and J gave up 5 bases; unmatched junction bases: 5. CDR1 SGHRS and CDR2 YFSETQ come from the germline V gene. CDR3 protein: CASRTSSGGETQYF. DNA of the CDR3: TGCGCCAGCAGGACCTCTAGCGGGGGGGAGACCCAGTACTTC.

The chain couples TRBV4-1 to TRBJ2-7; D is possibly TRBD2 (5 bases). The germline V and J ends were trimmed by 0 bases and 7 bases, with 16 bases remaining between them. The CDR3 is made up of 15 amino acids. Looked up from germline, CDR1 is MGHRA and CDR2 is YSYEKL. CDR3 in amino acids: CASSQERAVGWEQYF. In nucleotides, the CDR3 is TGCGCCAGCAGCCAAGAGCGGGCAGTTGGATGGGAGCAGTACTTC.

The chain links TRBV15 to TRBJ2-7; possibly TRBD1 for D (5 bases). Germline-derived CDR1 and CDR2 are LNHNV and YYDKDF (reference sequence). This CDR3 contains 14 residues. Trimming removed 2 bases at V and 6 bases at J, with 14 bases between. The CDR3 DNA reads as TGTGCCACCAGCAGAAAAGGGGAAGTGAGCGAGCAGTACTTC. This encodes CATSRKGEVSEQYF.

The chain couples TRBV11-2 to TRBJ2-1, with 9 bases matching TRBD2. Germline V gene data show CDR1 as SGHAT and CDR2 as FQNNGV. The CDR3 contains 15 residues. V trimming: 5 bases; J trimming: 0 bases; junction bases outside the gene matches: 2. CDR3 nucleotides: TGTGCCAGCAGCAAACTAGCGGGCTCCTACAATGAGCAGTTCTTC. Translation: CASSKLAGSYNEQFF.

The rearrangement joins TRBV29-1 to TRBJ1-2; 8 nucleotides line up with TRBD1. Germline lookup yields CDR1 SQVTM and CDR2 ANQGSEA. V gave up 8 bases and J gave up 6 bases; unmatched junction bases: 11. The CDR3 loop spans 13 amino acids. The CDR3 reads CSIRDRGLDGYTF. The CDR3 DNA is TGCAGCATACGTGACAGGGGCTTGGATGGCTACACCTTC.

V and J are TRBV11-2 and TRBJ2-2; a possible D gene is TRBD1 (5 bases). The CDR3 has 15 amino acids. In germline, CDR1 is SGHAT, CDR2 FQNNGV. The V gene lost 1 base and the J gene lost 1 base, with 7 bases spanning the gap. The CDR3, as DNA: TGTGCCAGCAGCTTAGCAACAGGGAACACCGGGGAGCTGTTTTTT. Translating it yields CASSLATGNTGELFF. The full variable domain, rest sourced from reference TRBV11-2 and TRBJ2-2, is EAGVAQSPRYKIIEKRQSVAFWCNPISGHATLYWYQQILGQGPKLLIQFQNNGVVDDSQLPKDRFSAERLKGVDSTLKIQPAKLEDSAVYLCASSLATGNTGELFFGEGSRLTVL.

This chain connects TRBV6-1 to TRBJ1-1, with a weak D call TRBD1 (6 bases). This CDR3 contains 14 residues. V lost 6 bases to trimming and J lost 1 base, with 12 bases between them. Germline V lookup: CDR1 MNHNS, CDR2 SASEGT. CDR3 loop: CASSRGLGNTEAFF. The DNA of the CDR3 is TGTGCCAGCAGCCGGGGGCTCGGGAACACTGAAGCTTTCTTT.

With regard to this clone: Additional DNA sequences in this sample encode the identical CDR3. This chain connects TRBV5-1 to TRBJ2-1; D may be TRBD2 (6 bases). V lost 0 bases, J lost 0 bases, and 10 bases lay in between. The germline V gene has CDR1 SGHRS and CDR2 YFSETQ. The CDR3 extends over 16 amino acids. CDR3 loop: CASSLEAGGSYNEQFF. The DNA of the CDR3 is TGCGCCAGCAGCTTGGAGGCCGGGGGCTCCTACAATGAGCAGTTCTTC.

This sequence joins TRBV7-3 and TRBJ2-1; 10 bases line up with TRBD1. The V gene end was trimmed by 6 bases and the J gene end by 2 bases; junction bases not matched to a gene: 4. Germline V gene sequence: CDR1 SGHTA, CDR2 FQGTGA. The CDR3 has 15 residues. The DNA of the CDR3 is TGTGCCAGCAGTCCCGGGACAGGGGCCTACAATGAGCAGTTCTTC. Translated, it gives CASSPGTGAYNEQFF.

The V call is TRBV7-2, the J call TRBJ2-2; TRBD2 matches at 9 bases. Germline V gene data show CDR1 as SGHTA and CDR2 as FQGNSA. The CDR3 is made up of 16 amino acids. V gave up 5 bases and J gave up 5 bases; unmatched junction bases: 9. CDR3: CASSRLAGVVTGELFF. The CDR3 bases are TGTGCCAGCAGCCGGTTAGCGGGAGTAGTTACCGGGGAGCTGTTTTTT.

This clone was seen many times. The CDR3 DNA sequence: TGTGCCTGGATGGACAGGGCTACAGATACGCAGTATTTT. Its protein is CAWMDRATDTQYF. The chain has TRBV30 and TRBJ2-3; TRBD1 agrees at 8 bases. This CDR3 is built from 13 residues. Germline CDR1 and CDR2: GTSNPN and SVGIG (reference sequence). J was trimmed by 3 bases and V by 4 bases; bases with no gene match: 3. The full variable domain, with the rest looked up from reference TRBV30 and TRBJ2-3, is SQTIHQWPATLVQPVGSPLSLECTVEGTSNPNLYWYRQAAGRGLQLLFYSVGIGQISSEVPQNLSASRPQDRQFILSSKKLLLSDSGFYLCAWMDRATDTQYFGPGTRLTVL.

This sequence joins TRBV7-8 and TRBJ1-5; D is perhaps TRBD1 (5 bases). This CDR3 has 16 amino acids. The ends were cut back, 5 bases at V and 1 base at J, with 15 bases in the middle. From germline, CDR1 is SGHVS and CDR2 FQNEAQ. The CDR3 region is CASSKGSGRSNQPQHF. Here the CDR3 DNA reads TGTGCCAGCAGCAAAGGGTCGGGGCGGAGCAATCAGCCCCAGCATTTT.

Many counts were recorded for this clone. The V gene is TRBV5-4, the J gene TRBJ1-2, with 9 bases matching TRBD1. The CDR3 covers 13 residues. Germline V gene data show CDR1 as SGHNT and CDR2 as YYREEE (reference sequence). Germline trimming cut 4 bases from V and 7 bases from J; bases unmatched to any gene: 5. This CDR3 reads CASSVTGGFGYTF. The CDR3 coding sequence is TGTGCCAGCAGCGTGACAGGGGGATTTGGCTACACCTTC.

The count of this clone is one. The chain has TRBV10-3 and TRBJ2-5; no firm D call. The CDR3 has 14 residues. V lost 1 base and J 5 bases, leaving 11 bases between the germline ends. The germline V gene has CDR1 ENHRY and CDR2 SYGVKD. The CDR3 DNA reads TGTGCCATCAGTGAGTTAGCCGGGTTTGAGACCCAGTACTTC. Protein product: CAISELAGFETQYF.